This T cell receptor (beta chain) emerged from a study of cytomegalovirus exposure and HLA in healthy donors. The V end was cut by 1 base, the J end by 7 bases, with 7 bases between. Germline V gene lookup returns CDR1 SEHNR and CDR2 FQNEAQ (reference sequence). The CDR3 consists of 13 residues. This clone was detected a few times. Antigen: not known. Notes on the study in general: Cytomegalovirus status was reportedly diagnosed by the classifier with high specificity and sensitivity.

60 Vbeta and 13 Jbeta primers were used in PCR. The method was immunoSEQ multiplex PCR; TCRdb's version includes in-frame clones alone and lacks a portion of them. The table shows under 200,000 clones, with 60% to 85% occurring only once. The chain joins TRBV7-9 to TRBJ1-4; TRBD1 might be the D (5 bases). This TCR was recovered from a man aged 40-50 years in good health and CMV-seronegative. Sequences were obtained from PBMCs. The CDR3 loop reads CASSLGTTEKLFF. CDR3 DNA: TGTGCCAGCAGCTTAGGGACAACTGAAAAACTGTTTTTT.